The TCR beta chain described here comes from a study of blood T cells in healthy people across ages. Points from the study as a whole: Aged donors had fewer naive CD4+ cells and lower diversity than long-lived donors. Because sorting was not performed, PBMCs prevented conclusive naive versus antigen-experienced comparison.

A word on this clonotype: What it binds is not known.

Through a sample-barcoded 5' primer and a J-beta primer mix, a second PCR was run for roughly 6 to 11 cycles. Every cDNA molecule carried a tag from a template-switch adaptor bearing 12 random nucleotides. MiXCR was run by TCRdb on the 5' RACE reads, yielding one entry per CDR3 protein. The sample consists of over 600,000 distinct CDR3 sequences, around 50% of them appearing once. J was trimmed by 9 bases and V by 5 bases; bases with no gene match: 5. The length of the CDR3 is 14 residues. The germline CDR1 and CDR2 sequences are SEHNR and FQNEAQ (reference sequence). The clonotype originates from a man aged 40-49 years in good health. This chain joins TRBV7-9 and TRBJ1-6; 9 bases match TRBD1. The sample consisted of blood. CDR3: CASSTGQGSSPLHF. Here the CDR3 DNA reads TGTGCCAGCAGCACGGGACAGGGTAGTTCACCCCTCCACTTT. Filled out from reference TRBV7-9 and TRBJ1-6, the complete variable domain reads DTGVSQNPRHKITKRGQNVTFRCDPISEHNRLYWYRQTLGQGPEFLTYFQNEAQLEKSRLLSDRFSAERPKGSFSTLEIQRTEQGDSAMYLCASSTGQGSSPLHFGNGTRLTVT.